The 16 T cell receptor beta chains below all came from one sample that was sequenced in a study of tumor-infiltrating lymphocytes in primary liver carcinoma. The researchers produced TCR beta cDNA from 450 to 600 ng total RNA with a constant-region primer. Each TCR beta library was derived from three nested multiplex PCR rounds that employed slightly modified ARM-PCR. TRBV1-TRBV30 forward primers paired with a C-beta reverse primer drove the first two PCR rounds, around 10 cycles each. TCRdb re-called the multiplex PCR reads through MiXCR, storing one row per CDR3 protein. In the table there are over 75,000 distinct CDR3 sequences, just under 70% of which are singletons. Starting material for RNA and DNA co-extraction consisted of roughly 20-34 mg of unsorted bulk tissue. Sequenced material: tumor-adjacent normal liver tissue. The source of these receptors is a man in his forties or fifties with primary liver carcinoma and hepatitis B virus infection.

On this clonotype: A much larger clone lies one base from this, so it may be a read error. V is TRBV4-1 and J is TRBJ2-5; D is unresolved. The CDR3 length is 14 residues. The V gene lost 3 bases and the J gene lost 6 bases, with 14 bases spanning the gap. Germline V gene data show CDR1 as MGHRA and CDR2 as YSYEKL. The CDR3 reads CASSHVSSDKTQYF. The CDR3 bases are TGCGCCAGCAGCCATGTTTCCAGTGACAAGACCCAGTACTTC.

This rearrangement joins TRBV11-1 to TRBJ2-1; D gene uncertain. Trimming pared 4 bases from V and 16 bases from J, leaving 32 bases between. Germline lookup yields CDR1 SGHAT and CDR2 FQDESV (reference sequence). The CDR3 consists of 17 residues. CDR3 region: CASSSSSNRLSYNGQFF. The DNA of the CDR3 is TGTGCCAGCAGCTCCAGCTCGAACAGACTGTCCTACAATGGGCAATTCTTC.

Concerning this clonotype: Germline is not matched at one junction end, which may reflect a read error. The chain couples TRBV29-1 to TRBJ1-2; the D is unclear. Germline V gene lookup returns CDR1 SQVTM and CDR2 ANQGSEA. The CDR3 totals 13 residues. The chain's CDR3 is CGVEAPGAGSYTF. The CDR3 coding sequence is TGCGGCGTTGAAGCACCAGGAGCTGGTAGCTACACCTTC.

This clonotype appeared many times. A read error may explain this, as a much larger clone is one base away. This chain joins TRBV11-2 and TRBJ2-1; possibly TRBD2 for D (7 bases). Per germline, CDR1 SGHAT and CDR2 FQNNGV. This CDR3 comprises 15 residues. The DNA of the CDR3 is TGTGCCAGCAGCTTAGATTCTAGCGGCAGGGGTGAGCAGTCCTTC. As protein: CASSLDSSGRGEQSF.

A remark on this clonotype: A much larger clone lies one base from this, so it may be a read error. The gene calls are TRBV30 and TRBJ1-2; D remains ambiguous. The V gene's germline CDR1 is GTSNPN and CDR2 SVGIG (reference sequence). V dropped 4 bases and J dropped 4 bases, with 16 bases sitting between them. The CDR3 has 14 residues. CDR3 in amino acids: CAWNVPYLAYGYTF. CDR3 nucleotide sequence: TGTGCCTGGAATGTACCATACCTAGCCTATGGCTACACCTTC.

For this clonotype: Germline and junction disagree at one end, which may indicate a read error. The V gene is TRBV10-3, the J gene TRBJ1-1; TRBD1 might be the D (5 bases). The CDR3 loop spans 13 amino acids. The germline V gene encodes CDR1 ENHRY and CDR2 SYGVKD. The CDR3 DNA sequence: TGTGCCACGTTCCGGGACTGTGGCACTGAAGCTCTCTTT. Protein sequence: CATFRDCGTEALF.

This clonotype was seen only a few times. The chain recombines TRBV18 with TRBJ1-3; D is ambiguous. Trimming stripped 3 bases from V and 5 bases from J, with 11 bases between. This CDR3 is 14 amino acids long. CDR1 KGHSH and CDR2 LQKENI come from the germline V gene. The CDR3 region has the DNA TGTGCCAGCTCACCGCGAGAGAATCGAAACACCATATATTTT. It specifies CASSPRENRNTIYF.

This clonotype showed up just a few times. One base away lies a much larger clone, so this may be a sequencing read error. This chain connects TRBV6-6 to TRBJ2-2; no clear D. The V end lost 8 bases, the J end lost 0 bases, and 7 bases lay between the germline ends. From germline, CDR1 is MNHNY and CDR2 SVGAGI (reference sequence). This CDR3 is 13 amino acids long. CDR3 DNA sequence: TGTGCCAGCGGTTTCGCGAACACCGGGGAGCTGTTTTTT. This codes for CASGFANTGELFF.

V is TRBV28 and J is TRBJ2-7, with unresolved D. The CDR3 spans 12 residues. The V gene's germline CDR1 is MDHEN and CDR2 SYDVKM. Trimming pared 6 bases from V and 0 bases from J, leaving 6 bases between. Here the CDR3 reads CASSEHSYEQYF. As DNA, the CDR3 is TGTGCCAGCAGCGAGCACTCCTACGAGCAGTACTTC.

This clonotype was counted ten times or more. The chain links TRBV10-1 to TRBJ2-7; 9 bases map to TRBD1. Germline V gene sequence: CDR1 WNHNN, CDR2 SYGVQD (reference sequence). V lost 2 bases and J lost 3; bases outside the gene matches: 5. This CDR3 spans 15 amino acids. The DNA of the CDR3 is TGCGCCAGCAGTGAGGGCACAGGGGGCAACTACGAGCAGTACTTC. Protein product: CASSEGTGGNYEQYF.

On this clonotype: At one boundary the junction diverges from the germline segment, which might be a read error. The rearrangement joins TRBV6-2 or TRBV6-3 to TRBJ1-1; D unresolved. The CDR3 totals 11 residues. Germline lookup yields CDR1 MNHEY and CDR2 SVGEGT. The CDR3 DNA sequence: TGTGCCAACAGTCGGGGATTTGAAGTTTTCTTT. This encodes CANSRGFEVFF.

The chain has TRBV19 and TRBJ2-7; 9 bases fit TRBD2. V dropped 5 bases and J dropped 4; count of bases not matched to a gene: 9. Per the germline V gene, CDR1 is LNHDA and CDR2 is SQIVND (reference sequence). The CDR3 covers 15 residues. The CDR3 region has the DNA TGTGCCAGTAGTCCACAGACTAGCGGCTTTTACGAGCAGTACTTC. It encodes CASSPQTSGFYEQYF.

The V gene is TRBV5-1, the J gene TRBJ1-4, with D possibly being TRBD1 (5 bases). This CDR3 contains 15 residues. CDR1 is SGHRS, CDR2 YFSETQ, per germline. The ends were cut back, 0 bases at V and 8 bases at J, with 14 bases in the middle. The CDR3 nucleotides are TGCGCCAGCAGCTTGGAAGGACATGGACACGAAAAACTGTTTTTT. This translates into CASSLEGHGHEKLFF.

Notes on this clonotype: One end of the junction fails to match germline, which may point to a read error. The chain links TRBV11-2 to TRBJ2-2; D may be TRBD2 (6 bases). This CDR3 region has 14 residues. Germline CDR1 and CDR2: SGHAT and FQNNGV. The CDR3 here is CARSLVGGTGELLF. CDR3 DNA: TGTGCCAGGAGCTTAGTTGGCGGGACCGGGGAGCTGTTATTT.

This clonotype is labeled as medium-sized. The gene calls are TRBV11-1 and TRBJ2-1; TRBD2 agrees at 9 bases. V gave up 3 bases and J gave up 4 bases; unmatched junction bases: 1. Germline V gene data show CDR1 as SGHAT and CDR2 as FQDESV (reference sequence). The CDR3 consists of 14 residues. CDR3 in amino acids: CASSLTSGYNEQFF. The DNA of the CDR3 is TGTGCCAGCAGCTTGACTAGCGGATACAATGAGCAGTTCTTC.

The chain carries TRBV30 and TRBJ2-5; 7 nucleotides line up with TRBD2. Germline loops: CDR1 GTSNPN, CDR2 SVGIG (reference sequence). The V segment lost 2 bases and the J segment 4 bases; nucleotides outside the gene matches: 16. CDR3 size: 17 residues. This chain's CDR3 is CAWSPTGLVGAGETQYF. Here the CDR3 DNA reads TGTGCCTGGAGTCCAACCGGACTAGTAGGGGCGGGAGAGACCCAGTACTTC. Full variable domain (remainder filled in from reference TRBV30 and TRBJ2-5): SQTIHQWPATLVQPVGSPLSLECTVEGTSNPNLYWYRQAAGRGLQLLFYSVGIGQISSEVPQNLSASRPQDRQFILSSKKLLLSDSGFYLCAWSPTGLVGAGETQYFGPGTRLLVL.